This TCR beta chain came from a study of T cell responses to AZD1222 COVID-19 vaccine. The CDR3 is 16 residues long. CDR1 is SGHAT, CDR2 FQNNGV, per germline. Trimming took 0 bases from V and 12 from J; bases not matched to a gene: 14. Measured with immunoSEQ multiplex PCR; TCRdb has only the in-frame clones, and not every one. The sample consists of 100,000 to 150,000 clones, approximately 89% of them appearing once. This material consisted of peripheral blood, taken on day 0 of AZD1222 vaccination. The V and J genes are TRBV11-2 and TRBJ2-5, with 9 bases aligning to TRBD2. The source is an adult in good health. As DNA, the CDR3 is TGTGCCAGCAGCTTAGAAGGGGTAGCGGGAGTGGGGACTAAGTACTTC. As protein: CASSLEGVAGVGTKYF.